The 21 T cell receptor beta chains reported below all come from one sample, sequenced in a study of radiotherapy plus CTLA-4 blockade in lung cancer. The protocol was immunoSEQ multiplex PCR, while the TCRdb copy is restricted to in-frame clones and leaves out a portion. The table records fewer than 45,000 clones, over 60% of them present only once. The sample was peripheral blood, taken from a patient treated with radiotherapy plus ipilimumab. The receptor set was obtained from a human donor with non-small cell lung cancer who had stable disease on radiotherapy plus ipilimumab.

The CDR3 DNA is TGTGCCAGCAGCGTCGACAGGTTTAATTCACCCCTCCACTTT. Its translation: CASSVDRFNSPLHF. V gene TRBV11-1 combines with J gene TRBJ1-6, with a tentative D call TRBD1 (6 bases). The CDR3 extends over 14 amino acids. In germline, CDR1 is SGHAT, CDR2 FQDESV (reference sequence). Trimming took 5 bases from V and 6 from J, leaving 11 bases between them.

V gene TRBV4-1 combines with J gene TRBJ2-5, with 7 bases that match TRBD1. Near its end, the DNA agrees better with TRBJ2-7, so the J call may be wrong. CDR3 length: 15 residues. Germline CDR1 reads MGHRA; CDR2 reads YSYEKL. The CDR3 bases are TGCGCCAGCAGCCAATTTGGACAGGAAGCCTACGAGCAGTACTTC. This translates into CASSQFGQEAYEQYF.

This chain links TRBV5-1 with TRBJ2-4; a possible D gene is TRBD1 (6 bases). Trimming shortened V by 2 bases and J by 7 bases, and 13 bases separated the two germline ends. CDR3 size: 14 residues. Per germline, CDR1 SGHRS and CDR2 YFSETQ. In DNA, the CDR3 is TGCGCCAGCAGCTTAGATACAGGGCAGAACATTCAGTACTTC. Translation gives CASSLDTGQNIQYF.

The CDR3 here is CASSSGVEQFF. For the CDR3, the DNA is TGTGCCAGCAGCTCCGGGGTTGAGCAGTTCTTC. V usage is TRBV9 and J usage is TRBJ2-1; maybe TRBD2 (5 bases). The CDR3 covers 11 residues. V shed 4 bases and J shed 9 bases, with 8 bases lying between them. In germline, CDR1 is SGDLS, CDR2 YYNGEE.

This clone was picked up a small number of times. This rearrangement joins TRBV5-4 to TRBJ2-1; 7 nucleotides match TRBD2. The junction had 9 bases not matched to a gene; V was cut back by 0 bases and J by 0 bases. This CDR3 spans 18 amino acids. The germline V gene encodes CDR1 SGHNT and CDR2 YYREEE (reference sequence). CDR3 loop: CASSLGLGAGSSYNEQFF. The CDR3 DNA follows: TGTGCCAGCAGCTTGGGCCTAGGAGCGGGGAGCTCCTACAATGAGCAGTTCTTC.

The genes are TRBV9 and TRBJ2-5, with 8 bases matching TRBD2. V shed 0 bases and J 5 bases; nucleotides not matched to a gene: 18. There are 19 residues in the CDR3. Per germline, CDR1 SGDLS and CDR2 YYNGEE. This CDR3 is CASSVGPHNSGGHGETQYF. DNA for the CDR3: TGTGCCAGCAGCGTAGGGCCCCATAATTCGGGGGGGCATGGGGAGACCCAGTACTTC.

CDR3 coding DNA: TGTGCCAGCAGGGGCGACGGGACAGCCTACGAGCAGTACTTC. This gives the protein CASRGDGTAYEQYF. This sequence joins TRBV2 and TRBJ2-7, with 7 bases that match TRBD1. V was pared by 6 bases and J by 2 bases, with 7 bases of the junction left unmatched. Germline-derived CDR1 and CDR2 are SNHLY and FYNNEI. This CDR3 is 14 amino acids long. The complete variable domain, with remaining parts taken from reference TRBV2 and TRBJ2-7, reads EPEVTQTPSHQVTQMGQEVILRCVPISNHLYFYWYRQILGQKVEFLVSFYNNEISEKSEIFDDQFSVERPDGSNFTLKIRSTKLEDSAMYFCASRGDGTAYEQYFGPGTRLTVT.

This chain joins TRBV18 and TRBJ1-3; D remains ambiguous. The germline V and J ends were trimmed by 2 bases and 0 bases, with 14 bases remaining between them. CDR1 and CDR2 (germline): KGHSH, LQKENI. This CDR3 contains 17 residues. The CDR3 DNA reads as TGTGCCAGCTCACCAGAAGCTGGACTCCGCTCTGGAAACACCATATATTTT. This encodes CASSPEAGLRSGNTIYF.

This clone was observed many times. The chain carries TRBV5-1 and TRBJ1-1; 8 nucleotides agree with TRBD1. In germline, CDR1 is SGHRS, CDR2 YFSETQ. The junction had 9 bases not matched to a gene; V was cut back by 4 bases and J by 1 base. The CDR3 runs to 16 residues. CDR3 amino acids: CASSPLADRGNTEAFF. The CDR3 DNA follows: TGCGCCAGCAGCCCCCTGGCCGACAGGGGGAACACTGAAGCTTTCTTT.

V usage is TRBV13 and J usage is TRBJ2-7; TRBD1 is a possible D gene (5 bases). This CDR3 comprises 17 residues. Germline loops: CDR1 PRHDT, CDR2 FYEKMQ (reference sequence). Trimming took 4 bases from V and 2 from J, leaving 21 bases between them. CDR3 sequence: CASSSRFDRNGPYEQYF. The DNA for the CDR3 is TGTGCCAGCAGCTCCAGATTCGACAGAAACGGTCCCTACGAGCAGTACTTC.

This clone occurred once. The V and J genes are TRBV11-3 and TRBJ1-2, with TRBD1 matching over 7 bases. This CDR3 is built from 15 residues. With V trimmed by 1 base and J by 5 bases, 7 bases remained unmatched. Germline CDR1 reads SGHNT; CDR2 reads YENEEA. The CDR3 nucleotides read TGTGCCAGCAGCTTAGCCCACCCGACAGGGTATGGCTACACCTTC. Residues: CASSLAHPTGYGYTF. The variable domain in full, with the rest retrieved from reference TRBV11-3 and TRBJ1-2, is EAGVVQSPRYKIIEKKQPVAFWCNPISGHNTLYWYLQNLGQGPELLIRYENEEAVDDSQLPKDRFSAERLKGVDSTLKIQPAELGDSAVYLCASSLAHPTGYGYTFGSGTRLTVV.

The chain has TRBV7-8 and TRBJ1-4; tentatively, D is TRBD1 (5 bases). Germline V gene sequence: CDR1 SGHVS, CDR2 FQNEAQ. V was pared by 6 bases and J by 5 bases, with 13 bases between. This CDR3 spans 14 amino acids. The CDR3 spells CASSYRRANEKLFF. CDR3 sequence (DNA): TGTGCCAGCAGTTACAGGAGGGCGAATGAAAAACTGTTTTTT.

The chain has TRBV6-1 and TRBJ2-3; 7 bases are a match to TRBD2. The V gene's germline CDR1 is MNHNS and CDR2 SASEGT. There are 13 residues in the CDR3. Germline trimming cut 5 bases from V and 6 bases from J; bases unmatched to any gene: 5. CDR3 amino acids: CASSQRGVDTQYF. The CDR3 region has the DNA TGTGCCAGCAGTCAACGGGGGGTGGATACGCAGTATTTT.

This chain connects TRBV2 to TRBJ1-4, with D possibly TRBD1 on 6 matching bases. Per germline, CDR1 SNHLY and CDR2 FYNNEI. Deletions cut 6 bases from V and 3 bases from J, with 14 bases between. This CDR3 has 15 amino acids. Here the CDR3 DNA reads TGTGCCAGCAGCGAAACAGGGATGGCTAATGAAAAACTGTTTTTT. Its translation: CASSETGMANEKLFF.

In this sample, this clone turned up a few times. The chain is built from TRBV5-6 and TRBJ1-1, with D unresolved. Trimming removed 0 bases from V and 1 base from J, with 13 bases in between. Germline loops: CDR1 SGHDT, CDR2 YYEEEE. The CDR3 contains 16 residues. The CDR3 reads CASSLVGWQRNTEAFF. In nucleotides, the CDR3 is TGTGCCAGCAGCTTGGTCGGGTGGCAGAGGAACACTGAAGCTTTCTTT.

This clone appeared once. The chain is built from TRBV6-1 and TRBJ1-2, with a weak D call TRBD1 (5 bases). This CDR3 comprises 15 residues. V was pared by 6 bases and J by 0 bases, with 14 bases between. Germline assignment: CDR1 MNHNS and CDR2 SASEGT. The CDR3 here is CASRKPGFANYGYTF. The CDR3 coding sequence is TGTGCCAGCAGGAAACCAGGGTTTGCTAACTATGGCTACACCTTC.

This clone was picked up one time. This chain links TRBV27 with TRBJ2-3; D not certain. CDR1 MNHEY and CDR2 SMNVEV come from the germline V gene (reference sequence). V was shortened by 5 bases and J by 0 bases, with 6 bases between the two germline ends. This CDR3 has 13 amino acids. The CDR3 DNA is TGTGCCAGCAGTCCCACTAGCACAGATACGCAGTATTTT. Its translation is CASSPTSTDTQYF.

The rearrangement joins TRBV12-5 to TRBJ2-2, with 11 bases matching TRBD2. The CDR3 contains 18 residues. Trimming took 4 bases from V and 5 from J; bases not matched to a gene: 12. The germline V gene encodes CDR1 LGHNT and CDR2 FRNRAP. CDR3 in DNA: TGTGCTAGTGGTTCCCGCCTTAGCGGGGGGGATCGGACCGGGGAGCTGTTTTTT. Its protein is CASGSRLSGGDRTGELFF.

This sequence joins TRBV7-2 and TRBJ2-7; D may be TRBD1 (6 bases). V dropped 2 bases and J dropped 2 bases, with 10 bases sitting between them. The germline gives CDR1 SGHTA, CDR2 FQGNSA. CDR3 size: 14 residues. CDR3 sequence: CASSLSHRAYEQYF. DNA for the CDR3: TGTGCCAGCAGCTTATCCCACAGGGCCTACGAGCAGTACTTC.

This clone was observed a handful of times. For the CDR3, the DNA is TGCAGTGCTCAGTCTCCTTTAGAAGCTTTCTTT. Translating gives CSAQSPLEAFF. The chain recombines TRBV20-1 with TRBJ1-1, with no clear D. Looked up from germline, CDR1 is DFQATT and CDR2 is SNEGSKA (reference sequence). V lost 5 bases to trimming and J lost 8 bases, with 12 bases between them. This CDR3 is 11 amino acids long.

The V call is TRBV5-1, the J call TRBJ1-6; tentatively, D is TRBD1 (6 bases). The CDR3 contains 15 residues. Trimming left V 4 bases short and J 2 bases short, with 10 bases between. CDR1 SGHRS and CDR2 YFSETQ come from the germline V gene. The CDR3 DNA follows: TGCGCCAGCAGCGAGGACAGAACCTATAATTCACCCCTCCACTTT. Translating gives CASSEDRTYNSPLHF.